The 16 T cell receptor beta chains given below trace back to one sample, sequenced in a study of T-cell reconstitution after alpha-beta-depleted transplantation in children. Unique molecular identifiers tagged the TCRbeta library. Each CDR3 protein is one row after TCRdb ran MiXCR on the PCR reads. The sample consists of fewer than 550,000 distinct CDR3 sequences, more than 9.5% of them appearing once. The specimen was PBMCs, mostly from graft donor cells, collected 180 days after TCRalphabeta/CD19-depleted stem cell transplant. These receptors were collected from a female patient younger than 10 who had a stem cell transplant for aplastic anemia, so the T cells may come from the graft donor.

The CDR3 DNA is TGTGCCAGCTCACTGACTACTAGCGGGAGGGCCACAGATACGCAGTATTTT. As protein: CASSLTTSGRATDTQYF. J is TRBJ2-3 and V is TRBV18, with TRBD2 identical over 13 bases. Germline V gives CDR1 KGHSH, CDR2 LQKENI. This CDR3 has 17 amino acids. Trimming took 4 bases from V and 2 from J; bases not matched to a gene: 6.

The chain links TRBV29-1 to TRBJ1-1; 7 positions match TRBD1. The CDR3 extends over 13 amino acids. Germline CDR1 SQVTM, CDR2 ANQGSEA. V shed 7 bases and J 0 bases; nucleotides not matched to a gene: 5. The CDR3 DNA sequence: TGCAGCGGGGCGGACAGGTTGAACACTGAAGCTTTCTTT. Translation gives CSGADRLNTEAFF.

In this sample, this clonotype turned up a few times. This sequence joins TRBV28 and TRBJ2-1, with TRBD1 as a possible D gene (6 bases). The CDR3 sequence is 15 residues long. The V gene lost 7 bases and the J gene lost 4 bases, with 17 bases spanning the gap. Looked up from germline, CDR1 is MDHEN and CDR2 is SYDVKM. The CDR3 loop is CASIHPQGIYNEQFF. CDR3 sequence (DNA): TGTGCCAGCATACATCCGCAGGGGATATACAATGAGCAGTTCTTC.

This clonotype was detected only a few times. The V call is TRBV7-9, the J call TRBJ2-7; D is uncertain. Trimming removed 0 bases at V and 0 bases at J, with 9 bases between. The CDR3 spans 15 residues. Germline CDR1 reads SEHNR; CDR2 reads FQNEAQ (reference sequence). In DNA form, the CDR3 reads TGTGCCAGCAGCTTAGCGGTAGACTCCTCCTACGAGCAGTACGTC. It encodes CASSLAVDSSYEQYV.

This clonotype has just a few counts. J is TRBJ2-3 and V is TRBV29-1, with 9 bases lining up with TRBD2. This CDR3 has 14 residues. Germline V gene data show CDR1 as SQVTM and CDR2 as ANQGSEA. V was clipped by 4 bases and J by 5 bases; unmatched bases: 7. The CDR3 DNA reads TGCAGCGTTGTGGTAGCGGGAGATAAAGATACGCAGTATTTT. Its protein product is CSVVVAGDKDTQYF.

This clonotype was recorded at least ten times. The V call is TRBV15, the J call TRBJ2-1, with TRBD2 identical over 8 bases. V dropped 3 bases and J dropped 3; count of bases not matched to a gene: 10. Looked up from germline, CDR1 is LNHNV and CDR2 is YYDKDF (reference sequence). The CDR3 runs to 17 residues. CDR3 in amino acids: CATSSWGPGLVYNEQFF. The CDR3 nucleotides read TGTGCCACCAGCAGTTGGGGACCGGGACTAGTCTACAATGAGCAGTTCTTC.

This clonotype was found a few times. This chain connects TRBV12-5 to TRBJ2-3; 14 nucleotides align to TRBD2. CDR3 length: 16 amino acids. The trim removed 6 bases at V and 6 bases at J, leaving 8 bases unmatched. Germline assignment: CDR1 LGHNT and CDR2 FRNRAP. The CDR3 protein is CASGQGLAGAPDTQYF. CDR3 bases: TGTGCTAGTGGACAGGGACTAGCGGGAGCCCCCGATACGCAGTATTTT.

V gene TRBV18 combines with J gene TRBJ1-5; D call uncertain. With 2 bases removed from V and 9 bases from J, the gap between germline ends came to 11 bases. CDR3 size: 13 residues. CDR1 is KGHSH and CDR2 is LQKENI in the germline V gene. CDR3 nucleotides: TGTGCCAGCTCACCAGGGTCTAGCGCGCCCCAGCATTTT. This translates into CASSPGSSAPQHF.

At least ten counts were recorded for this clonotype. The chain joins TRBV29-1 to TRBJ2-1; TRBD1 matches at 11 bases. The ends lost 5 bases at V and 7 bases at J; junction bases unmatched: 10. This CDR3 region has 15 residues. In germline, CDR1 is SQVTM, CDR2 ANQGSEA. The CDR3 bases are TGCAGCGTTTACCAACCGGGACAGGGGGATAATGAGCAGTTCTTC. Translating gives CSVYQPGQGDNEQFF.

This clonotype was counted a few times. CDR3 amino acids: CASSLDLSLGQFF. CDR3 in DNA: TGTGCCAGCAGCTTAGATCTCTCCTTAGGGCAGTTCTTC. The rearrangement uses TRBV7-2 and TRBJ2-1; no firm D call. Looked up from germline, CDR1 is SGHTA and CDR2 is FQGNSA. The ends were cut back, 1 base at V and 12 bases at J, with 13 bases in the middle. The CDR3 loop spans 13 amino acids.

This clonotype has a count of ten or more. This chain connects TRBV29-1 to TRBJ2-3; D is uncertain. The CDR3 covers 14 residues. V shed 7 bases and J shed 7 bases, with 21 bases lying between them. Germline CDR1 SQVTM, CDR2 ANQGSEA. In DNA, the CDR3 is TGCAGCGGCCGAGGTGGTCTCACAGCAAATACGCAGTATTTT. This gives the protein CSGRGGLTANTQYF.

The V and J genes are TRBV20-1 and TRBJ2-2; TRBD1 matches at 7 bases. Germline V gene lookup returns CDR1 DFQATT and CDR2 SNEGSKA (reference sequence). This CDR3 contains 14 residues. The V segment lost 3 bases and the J segment 9 bases; nucleotides outside the gene matches: 10. CDR3 sequence (DNA): TGCAGTGCTAGTCCCGGGACAGTCAACCGGGAGCTGTTTTTT. Amino acid sequence: CSASPGTVNRELFF.

This chain's CDR3 is CASSLGLAGLYNEQFF. The CDR3 DNA reads TGCGCCAGCAGCTTGGGACTAGCGGGCCTCTACAATGAGCAGTTCTTC. V gene TRBV5-1 combines with J gene TRBJ2-1; TRBD2 agrees at 10 bases. The CDR3 contains 16 residues. With V trimmed by 0 bases and J by 3 bases, 3 bases remained unmatched. Germline V gene data show CDR1 as SGHRS and CDR2 as YFSETQ. The entire variable domain, with the rest obtained from reference TRBV5-1 and TRBJ2-1, is as follows: KAGVTQTPRYLIKTRGQQVTLSCSPISGHRSVSWYQQTPGQGLQFLFEYFSETQRNKGNFPGRFSGRQFSNSRSEMNVSTLELGDSALYLCASSLGLAGLYNEQFFGPGTRLTVL.

This clonotype has a count of ten or more. V usage is TRBV28 and J usage is TRBJ2-7; no firm D call. From germline, CDR1 is MDHEN and CDR2 SYDVKM. V was clipped by 3 bases and J by 7 bases, with 19 bases between them. The CDR3 runs 15 residues. The CDR3 here is CASSFAGPVPREQYF. The DNA for the CDR3 is TGTGCCAGCAGTTTTGCAGGACCCGTTCCTCGGGAGCAGTACTTC.

This clonotype appeared many times. As DNA, the CDR3 is TGCAGTGCCGCCCGGGGCCTCCTCGATGAGCAGTTCTTC. Translated: CSAARGLLDEQFF. The V gene is TRBV20-1, the J gene TRBJ2-1; tentatively, D is TRBD1 or TRBD2 (5 bases each). Trimming took off 6 bases at V and 8 bases at J, with 17 bases between the two ends. This CDR3 spans 13 amino acids. Germline CDR1 DFQATT, CDR2 SNEGSKA (reference sequence).

This clonotype has a handful of counts. The J gene is TRBJ1-4, the V gene TRBV3-1, with 10 bases aligning to TRBD1. V lost 0 bases and J lost 8; bases outside the gene matches: 3. Germline CDR1 is LGHDT and CDR2 is YNNKEL (reference sequence). This CDR3 comprises 15 residues. CDR3 amino acids: CASSQDGTGDEKLFF. The CDR3 DNA reads as TGTGCCAGCAGCCAAGATGGGACAGGGGACGAAAAACTGTTTTTT.